This passage covers 9 T cell receptor beta chains from one sample sequenced in a study of neurological immune-mediated disorders. TCRdb used MiXCR to reprocess the 5' RACE reads, holding one entry per CDR3 protein. The table records 60,000 to 85,000 distinct CDR3 sequences, less than 5.5% of them present only once. Sequencing was performed on PBMCs. These receptors all stem from a man aged 18 to 29 with multiple sclerosis.

This clonotype was counted at least ten times. The V call is TRBV5-6, the J call TRBJ2-7; D may be TRBD1 (6 bases). V dropped 7 bases and J dropped 1 base, with 12 bases sitting between them. The CDR3 is 13 amino acids. The germline CDR1 and CDR2 sequences are SGHDT and YYEEEE. The CDR3 loop reads CASRQGMSYEQYF. The DNA of the CDR3 is TGTGCCAGCCGCCAGGGGATGTCCTACGAGCAGTACTTC. The full variable domain, with the rest looked up from reference TRBV5-6 and TRBJ2-7, is DAGVTQSPTHLIKTRGQQVTLRCSPKSGHDTVSWYQQALGQGPQFIFQYYEEEERQRGNFPDRFSGHQFPNYSSELNVNALLLGDSALYLCASRQGMSYEQYFGPGTRLTVT.

There are many counts of this clonotype. The CDR3 DNA sequence: TGCGCCAGCAGCCCCACAGAGGGGGCCAACGTCCTGACTTTC. Translation: CASSPTEGANVLTF. This sequence joins TRBV5-1 and TRBJ2-6; D gene ambiguous. Trimming removed 4 bases from V and 4 bases from J, with 9 bases in between. Germline assignment: CDR1 SGHRS and CDR2 YFSETQ. CDR3 size: 14 residues.

This clonotype was observed at least ten times. The V gene is TRBV20-1, the J gene TRBJ1-3; D is ambiguous. The germline V gene encodes CDR1 DFQATT and CDR2 SNEGSKA (reference sequence). The CDR3 runs 13 residues. Trimming stripped 3 bases from V and 0 bases from J, with 6 bases between. For the CDR3, the DNA is TGCAGTGCTAGTTCCTACTCTGGAAACACCATATATTTT. It is translated as CSASSYSGNTIYF.

This clonotype occurred many times. J is TRBJ1-1 and V is TRBV12-3 or TRBV12-4, with D uncertain. The CDR3 consists of 13 residues. Trimming removed 6 bases at V and 1 base at J, with 9 bases between. The CDR3 here is CASSLQWNTEAFF. The CDR3 DNA reads TGTGCCAGCAGCTTACAGTGGAACACTGAAGCTTTCTTT.

Many counts were recorded for this clonotype. J is TRBJ1-2 and V is TRBV7-2; D ambiguous. There are 16 residues in the CDR3. Germline V gene lookup returns CDR1 SGHTA and CDR2 FQGNSA. Trimming stripped 5 bases from V and 3 bases from J, with 19 bases between. CDR3 protein: CASSPSDPGEDYGYTF. The CDR3 region has the DNA TGTGCCAGCAGCCCCTCGGACCCAGGCGAGGACTATGGCTACACCTTC.

The sample holds many counts of this clonotype. The chain is built from TRBV20-1 and TRBJ1-2; D is unclear. Germline lookup yields CDR1 DFQATT and CDR2 SNEGSKA (reference sequence). There are 14 residues in the CDR3. Here the CDR3 reads CSAQGTPWSYGYTF. CDR3 nucleotides: TGCAGCGCTCAAGGAACTCCTTGGAGCTATGGCTACACCTTC.

In this sample, this clonotype turned up a few times. A much larger clonotype is one base distant, so this may be a read error. The chain couples TRBV20-1 to TRBJ1-6; D remains ambiguous. The CDR3 length is 12 residues. Trimming took 6 bases from V and 11 from J, leaving 14 bases between them. Germline loops: CDR1 DFQATT, CDR2 SNEGSKA (reference sequence). The CDR3 DNA reads as TGCAGTGCCGTGGAAAGGGCTCCACCCCTCCACTTT. Encoded protein: CSAVERAPPLHF.

Of note for this clonotype: A clone one base away is much larger, so this may be a read error. The V call is TRBV29-1, the J call TRBJ2-1; D not certain. The CDR3 is made up of 11 amino acids. CDR1 is SQVTM, CDR2 ANQGSEA, per germline. Trimming cost V 7 bases and J 9 bases, with 13 bases left between them. DNA of the CDR3: TGCAGCGCCGGTACGGCGAGTGAGCAGTTCTTC. Amino acid sequence: CSAGTASEQFF.

V is TRBV6-2 or TRBV6-3 and J is TRBJ2-7, with D uncertain. Looked up from germline, CDR1 is MNHEY and CDR2 is SVGEGT. The CDR3 is 10 amino acids. V was shortened by 9 bases and J by 3 bases, with 6 bases between the two germline ends. The CDR3 protein is CARTYYEQYF. In nucleotides, the CDR3 is TGTGCCAGAACGTACTACGAGCAGTACTTC.